This T cell receptor (beta chain) was recorded in a study of T cells expressing NK-cell markers. Study background: It was sorted CD3+CD56+NKG2C+, CD3+CD56+NKG2C- and CD3+CD56-NKG2C+ T cells that supplied the TCR beta repertoires.

General observations from the study: Of CD8+ T cells, about 1.0-8% belonged to dominant NKG2C+ clonotypes in six or seven donors.

The germline V gene encodes CDR1 LNHNV and CDR2 YYDKDF (reference sequence). The CDR3 consists of 15 residues. TCRdb re-called the 5' RACE reads and shows each CDR3 protein once, DNA omitted. Here the sample table reports 500,000 to 700,000 distinct CDR3 sequences. Worth noting for this clonotype: What it binds is not known.

The receptor was isolated from a young man in good health. The chain employs TRBV15 and TRBJ2-2; TCRdb designates TRBD2, a call that cannot be tested without DNA. Sequencing input: blood T cells: a sorted CD56 or NKG2C T cell subset, CD4+ or CD8+ T cells, or bulk PBMC T cells (not recorded which). This CDR3 reads CATSRGTSGRRELFF.